This paragraph covers one T cell receptor beta chain sequence. Antigen unknown. The germline V gene encodes CDR1 MDHEN and CDR2 SYDVKM. The CDR3 runs to 14 residues. V shed 6 bases and J shed 0 bases, with 9 bases lying between them. The time point here: cycle 4 day 1 (C4D1), after about 6 weeks of nivolumab. Every patient experienced relapse after autologous stem cell transplantation, and brentuximab vedotin exposure varied. Complete response, partial response or progressive disease constituted the best responses recorded. Produced via immunoSEQ multiplex PCR; TCRdb's table is partial and in-frame only. The data hold approximately 93,000 clones, with roughly 78% observed a single time. The data belong to a study of PD-1 blockade in classical Hodgkin lymphoma. Study-wide context: Nivolumab dosing for patients was 3 mg/kg, administered intravenously every 2 weeks. Study-wide results and caveats: TCR diversity at baseline was reported to be reduced in newly diagnosed patients relative to healthy donors. Patients who responded completely had about the same baseline diversity as newly diagnosed patients.

The gene calls are TRBV28 and TRBJ2-1; D is unclear. This clonotype was sampled from a human donor with classical Hodgkin lymphoma. The source material was peripheral blood mononuclear cells (PBMCs), sampled before the fourth cycle of nivolumab. CDR3 protein: CASRGTASYNEQFF. Written as DNA, the CDR3 is TGTGCCAGCAGGGGAACAGCCTCCTACAATGAGCAGTTCTTC.